The 8 T cell receptor beta chains reported below all come from one sample, sequenced in a study of blood T cells in healthy people across ages. Through a sample-barcoded 5' primer and a J-beta primer mix, a second PCR was run for roughly 7 to 12 cycles. TCRdb re-called the 5' RACE reads through MiXCR, storing one row per CDR3 protein. The profile covers 550,000 to 600,000 distinct CDR3 sequences, with approximately 25% appearing a single time and around 18% taken by the ten largest. Sample: blood. The receptor set was obtained from a woman between 65 and 79 years old in good health.

This chain links TRBV20-1 with TRBJ1-5; no firm D call. V was cut by 1 base and J by 0 bases, with 13 bases left in between. The CDR3 runs to 16 residues. Germline V gene sequence: CDR1 DFQATT, CDR2 SNEGSKA (reference sequence). CDR3 in DNA: TGCAGTGCTAGAGGTGGCGGCGGAGTTAGCAATCAGCCCCAGCATTTT. Its translation: CSARGGGGVSNQPQHF.

The rearrangement joins TRBV5-1 to TRBJ2-5, with D possibly TRBD1 on 5 matching bases. The assigned J gene may be wrong: the sequence end matches TRBJ2-7 better. This CDR3 contains 13 residues. Germline values: CDR1 SGHRS, CDR2 YFSETQ. CDR3 sequence: CASNQGTLYEQYF. CDR3 DNA sequence: TGCGCCAGCAACCAGGGAACCCTCTACGAGCAGTACTTC.

This clonotype showed up just a few times. This chain uses TRBV20-1 with TRBJ2-1; D remains ambiguous. This CDR3 has 16 residues. The germline V gene has CDR1 DFQATT and CDR2 SNEGSKA (reference sequence). The V gene lost 6 bases and the J gene lost 6 bases, with 24 bases spanning the gap. The CDR3 sequence: CSASAGPAHVGNEQFF. CDR3 bases: TGCAGTGCAAGTGCCGGACCCGCCCATGTGGGCAATGAGCAGTTCTTC.

J is TRBJ2-7 and V is TRBV4-1; D may correspond to TRBD1 or TRBD2 (5 bases each). Germline CDR1 reads MGHRA; CDR2 reads YSYEKL. This CDR3 is built from 16 residues. Deletions cut 0 bases from V and 1 base from J, with 13 bases between. The CDR3 sequence: CASSQDGWDGSYEQYF. The CDR3 region has the DNA TGCGCCAGCAGCCAAGATGGTTGGGACGGATCCTACGAGCAGTACTTC.

This clonotype appeared a few times. The J gene is TRBJ1-4, the V gene TRBV5-6; maybe TRBD1 (6 bases). Looked up from germline, CDR1 is SGHDT and CDR2 is YYEEEE. V was clipped by 1 base and J by 8 bases, with 18 bases between them. The CDR3 sequence is 16 residues long. The CDR3 protein is CASSLSGVLLTEKLFF. The CDR3 coding sequence is TGTGCCAGCAGCTTGTCAGGGGTCCTCCTGACGGAAAAACTGTTTTTT.

This clonotype occurred once. CDR3 loop: CASRHDRQRNEQFF. CDR3 coding DNA: TGTGCCAGCAGACACGACAGGCAGAGGAATGAGCAGTTCTTC. This chain joins TRBV6-6 and TRBJ2-5; possibly TRBD1 for D (6 bases). Judging by the DNA end, TRBJ2-1 fits better; the J call may be wrong. This CDR3 contains 14 residues. Germline V lookup: CDR1 MNHNY, CDR2 SVGAGI (reference sequence).

This clonotype was seen a handful of times. The J gene is TRBJ1-3, the V gene TRBV9, with 10 positions matching TRBD1. The CDR3 is 14 residues long. V shed 2 bases and J 7 bases; nucleotides not matched to a gene: 3. The germline V gene has CDR1 SGDLS and CDR2 YYNGEE. The CDR3 protein is CASSVLDRGNTIYF. The CDR3 DNA reads TGTGCCAGCAGCGTTCTGGACAGGGGGAACACCATATATTTT.

This clonotype was observed a single time. The chain has TRBV6-2 or TRBV6-3 and TRBJ2-5; D is perhaps TRBD2 (6 bases). The DNA matches TRBJ2-7 better at its end, which makes the J call doubtful. This CDR3 has 15 amino acids. Germline CDR1 MNHEY, CDR2 SVGEGT. This CDR3 is CASIPTGTGRYEQYF. As DNA, the CDR3 is TGTGCCAGCATCCCAACCGGGACTGGCCGCTACGAGCAGTACTTC.